This T cell receptor (beta chain) was observed in a study of T cells in Graves' hyperthyroidism and ophthalmopathy. Findings and limits, study-wide: Ophthalmopathy, as predicted by the model, came a median approximately 6.5 months after the prediction.

The V segment lost 1 base and the J segment 2 bases; nucleotides outside the gene matches: 4. CDR3 length: 16 residues. CDR1 and CDR2 from the germline V gene are LGHDT and YNNKEL (reference sequence). RNA transcripts gave rise to amplified TCR beta CDR3 regions. The TCR CDR3 first-round RT-PCR relied on the HTBI primer set. MiXCR, applied by TCRdb to the multiplex PCR reads, yields one record per CDR3 protein. The sample contains some 200,000 distinct CDR3 sequences, 17% of which appear only once. Patients aged 18 to 65 had newly diagnosed hyperthyroidism that had lasted under 2 months. The diagnostic basis comprised clinical symptoms, serum thyroxine and TRAb, thyroid ultrasound and orbital computed tomography. This clonotype was counted at least ten times. Its specificity is not known.

The origin of this receptor is a woman aged 45-59 years with Graves' hyperthyroidism. This rearrangement joins TRBV3-1 to TRBJ2-2; 7 bases map to TRBD1. The sequencing sample was made of blood. Here the CDR3 reads CASSQASGGNTGELFF. The CDR3 DNA follows: TGTGCCAGCAGCCAAGCCTCAGGGGGAAACACCGGGGAGCTGTTTTTT. Together with reference TRBV3-1 and TRBJ2-2, the CDR3 gives the full variable domain: DTAVSQTPKYLVTQMGNDKSIKCEQNLGHDTMYWYKQDSKKFLKIMFSYNNKELIINETVPNRFSPKSPDKAHLNLHINSLELGDSAVYFCASSQASGGNTGELFFGEGSRLTVL.